This is a list of T cell receptor beta chains from one sample in a study of blood T cell repertoires in COVID-19. Some clones are missing from TCRdb's copy, which holds only in-frame ones; the method was immunoSEQ multiplex PCR. The sample shows just under 20,000 clones, more than 75% of them seen only once. What was sequenced was peripheral blood. The receptors were gathered from a human donor with active COVID-19. The donor label of this sample is uncertain. The CDR3 runs from the conserved cysteine through the conserved F or W. Each record gives: J gene, clone size, D gene, V gene, CDR3 DNA, CDR3 protein. A D gene is named only where the DNA matches it firmly. Some rows have no size entry. The others give once, few or many, or a class for an expanded clone.

j_call: TRBJ2-1
clone_size: -
d_call: -
v_call: TRBV11-3
cdr3_nt: TGTGCCAGCAGCTTATTGGCAGAGCAGTTCTTC
cdr3_aa: CASSLLAEQFF

j_call: TRBJ1-5
clone_size: -
d_call: -
v_call: TRBV5-6
cdr3_nt: TGTGCCAGCAGCTTATGGACAGTTCCGAATCAGCCCCAGCATTTT
cdr3_aa: CASSLWTVPNQPQHF

j_call: TRBJ2-3
clone_size: -
d_call: TRBD2
v_call: TRBV5-1
cdr3_nt: TGCGCCAGCAGCTTGGGAGCGCTAGCGGGAAACACAGATACGCAGTATTTT
cdr3_aa: CASSLGALAGNTDTQYF

j_call: TRBJ1-1
clone_size: -
d_call: -
v_call: TRBV7-2
cdr3_nt: TGTGCCAGCAGCCGTCAGAGGCCTGAAGCTTTCTTT
cdr3_aa: CASSRQRPEAFF

j_call: TRBJ2-7
clone_size: -
d_call: TRBD2
v_call: TRBV11-3
cdr3_nt: TGTGCCAGCAGCTCAGACGGACTAGCGGGTGGTAGAGAGCAGTACTTC
cdr3_aa: CASSSDGLAGGREQYF

j_call: TRBJ2-3
clone_size: once
d_call: TRBD2
v_call: TRBV7-2
cdr3_nt: TGTGCCAGCAGCTTGGGAGCGGGGGGGAGCACAGATACGCAGTATTTT
cdr3_aa: CASSLGAGGSTDTQYF

j_call: TRBJ2-7
clone_size: -
d_call: TRBD1
v_call: TRBV20-1
cdr3_nt: TGCAGTGCTAGTAAGGGTTGGGCAGGGGGCTCCGAGCAGTACTTC
cdr3_aa: CSASKGWAGGSEQYF

j_call: TRBJ2-1
clone_size: -
d_call: -
v_call: TRBV15
cdr3_nt: TGTGCCACCAGCAGAGATTTTATTACGAGCGACTCCTACAATGAGCAGTTCTTC
cdr3_aa: CATSRDFITSDSYNEQFF

j_call: TRBJ2-7
clone_size: -
d_call: -
v_call: TRBV7-9
cdr3_nt: TGTGCCAGCAGCCCGGAGTTGGAGTACTTC
cdr3_aa: CASSPELEYF

j_call: TRBJ1-1
clone_size: -
d_call: TRBD1
v_call: TRBV2
cdr3_nt: TGTGCCAGCACCATAGAAAGGGGACAGGCGTTGACTGAAGCTTTCTTT
cdr3_aa: CASTIERGQALTEAFF

j_call: TRBJ2-3
clone_size: -
d_call: TRBD1
v_call: TRBV27
cdr3_nt: TGTGCCAGCGGACGGACAGGGGTTCCAGATACGCAGTATTTT
cdr3_aa: CASGRTGVPDTQYF

j_call: TRBJ1-4
clone_size: -
d_call: -
v_call: TRBV5-4
cdr3_nt: TGTGCCAGCAGTCAGGGGACCGATGAAAAACTGTTTTTT
cdr3_aa: CASSQGTDEKLFF

j_call: TRBJ2-5
clone_size: -
d_call: TRBD2
v_call: TRBV5-4
cdr3_nt: TGTGCCAGCAGCGATAGCGGGGGGTCGGGAGAGACCCAGTACTTC
cdr3_aa: CASSDSGGSGETQYF

j_call: TRBJ2-1
clone_size: -
d_call: TRBD2
v_call: TRBV29-1
cdr3_nt: TGCAGCGTGAGGGATCTGACTAGCGCGGATTACAATGAGCAGTTCTTC
cdr3_aa: CSVRDLTSADYNEQFF

j_call: TRBJ1-4
clone_size: -
d_call: TRBD1
v_call: TRBV5-4
cdr3_nt: TGTGCCAGCAGCTTGGGCTCTTCAGGGGGCGATGAAAAACTGTTTTTT
cdr3_aa: CASSLGSSGGDEKLFF

j_call: TRBJ2-7
clone_size: few
d_call: -
v_call: TRBV7-8
cdr3_nt: TGTGCCAGCAGCTTACCGGGCTACGAGCAGTACTTC
cdr3_aa: CASSLPGYEQYF

j_call: TRBJ2-3
clone_size: once
d_call: TRBD1
v_call: TRBV5-1
cdr3_nt: TGCGCCAGCAGCAGAGGGACAGGGGCTACGCAGTATTTT
cdr3_aa: CASSRGTGATQYF

j_call: TRBJ2-5
clone_size: -
d_call: TRBD1
v_call: TRBV24-1
cdr3_nt: TGTGCCACCAGTAATCAGGGGGCGCACCCACAAGAGACCCAGTACTTC
cdr3_aa: CATSNQGAHPQETQYF

j_call: TRBJ2-1
clone_size: -
d_call: -
v_call: TRBV6-5
cdr3_nt: TGTGCCAGCAGTTACTCTGTGGGGCTTGAGCAGTTCTTC
cdr3_aa: CASSYSVGLEQFF

j_call: TRBJ2-3
clone_size: once
d_call: -
v_call: TRBV7-4
cdr3_nt: TGTGCCAGCAGCTGCAGGACTGATTCAACAGATACGCAGTATTTT
cdr3_aa: CASSCRTDSTDTQYF

j_call: TRBJ2-7
clone_size: -
d_call: -
v_call: TRBV9
cdr3_nt: TGTGCCAGCAGCTTCGGACGCGGGTCATACGAGCAGTACTTC
cdr3_aa: CASSFGRGSYEQYF

j_call: TRBJ1-2
clone_size: -
d_call: -
v_call: TRBV7-9
cdr3_nt: TGTGCCAGCAGCTTAGATGGCAGGGCTAACTATGGCTACACCTTC
cdr3_aa: CASSLDGRANYGYTF

j_call: TRBJ2-1
clone_size: -
d_call: TRBD1
v_call: TRBV5-4
cdr3_nt: TGTGCCAGCAGCCGGGGACAGAGCTCCTACAATGAGCAGTTCTTC
cdr3_aa: CASSRGQSSYNEQFF

j_call: TRBJ2-2
clone_size: once
d_call: TRBD2
v_call: TRBV6-5
cdr3_nt: TGTGCCAGCAGTTACTCGTCGGGGGGGGGCCCCGGGGAGCTGTTTTTT
cdr3_aa: CASSYSSGGGPGELFF

j_call: TRBJ1-4
clone_size: -
d_call: TRBD1
v_call: TRBV19
cdr3_nt: TGTGCCAGTAGCTTACAGGGGGCTTCTGAAAAACTGTTTTTT
cdr3_aa: CASSLQGASEKLFF

j_call: TRBJ1-4
clone_size: -
d_call: TRBD1
v_call: TRBV5-5
cdr3_nt: TGTGCCAGCAGCCCGGAAGGGGGCAGAGAAAAACTGTTTTTT
cdr3_aa: CASSPEGGREKLFF

j_call: TRBJ2-7
clone_size: once
d_call: -
v_call: TRBV11-3
cdr3_nt: TGTGCCAGCACCGGGACAAGCTCCTACGAGCAGTACTTC
cdr3_aa: CASTGTSSYEQYF

j_call: TRBJ2-3
clone_size: -
d_call: TRBD2
v_call: TRBV25-1
cdr3_nt: TGTGCCAGCAGCCCGGGGGGGAGCACAGATACGCAGTATTTT
cdr3_aa: CASSPGGSTDTQYF

j_call: TRBJ1-2
clone_size: -
d_call: TRBD1
v_call: TRBV30
cdr3_nt: TGTGCCTGGAGTGGGCAAAGGACAGGGAGAAGCGCGAATCATGGCTACACCTTC
cdr3_aa: CAWSGQRTGRSANHGYTF

j_call: TRBJ2-3
clone_size: -
d_call: TRBD2
v_call: TRBV5-1
cdr3_nt: TGCGCCAGCAGCCCGGGACTAGCGGGGGGGGTCACGGATACGCAGTATTTT
cdr3_aa: CASSPGLAGGVTDTQYF

j_call: TRBJ2-3
clone_size: -
d_call: -
v_call: TRBV7-3
cdr3_nt: TGTGCCAGCAGCTCCGGACTATCCACAGATACGCAGTATTTT
cdr3_aa: CASSSGLSTDTQYF

j_call: TRBJ1-3
clone_size: -
d_call: TRBD1
v_call: TRBV5-4
cdr3_nt: TGTGCCAGCAGCTTAGCGGCGACAGGGGACACCATATATTTT
cdr3_aa: CASSLAATGDTIYF

j_call: TRBJ2-1
clone_size: -
d_call: TRBD2
v_call: TRBV6-2/TRBV6-3
cdr3_nt: TGTGCCAGCAGTTACGTAGCGGGAGCTCAGCAGTTCTTC
cdr3_aa: CASSYVAGAQQFF

j_call: TRBJ1-2
clone_size: -
d_call: -
v_call: TRBV12-3/TRBV12-4
cdr3_nt: TGTGCCAGCGCAGACTCCTATGGCTACACCTTC
cdr3_aa: CASADSYGYTF

j_call: TRBJ2-7
clone_size: -
d_call: TRBD1
v_call: TRBV29-1
cdr3_nt: TGCAGCTACCGGACAGGGTCCCACGAGCAGTACTTC
cdr3_aa: CSYRTGSHEQYF

j_call: TRBJ1-4
clone_size: -
d_call: -
v_call: TRBV6-5
cdr3_nt: TGTGCCAGCAGTCCCCGGCGGAGTCGTAATGAAAAACTGTTTTTT
cdr3_aa: CASSPRRSRNEKLFF

j_call: TRBJ2-5
clone_size: -
d_call: -
v_call: TRBV25-1
cdr3_nt: TGTGCCAGCAGTGAATTTAGGAGGCAGGGGGAGACCCAGTACTTC
cdr3_aa: CASSEFRRQGETQYF

j_call: TRBJ1-1
clone_size: -
d_call: -
v_call: TRBV14
cdr3_nt: TGTGCCAGCAGCCAATCGTCAGGGAACACTGAAGCTTTCTTT
cdr3_aa: CASSQSSGNTEAFF

j_call: TRBJ2-2
clone_size: -
d_call: -
v_call: TRBV18
cdr3_nt: TGTGCCAGCTCACCGGGACATTACCGGGAGCTGTTTTTT
cdr3_aa: CASSPGHYRELFF

j_call: TRBJ2-2
clone_size: -
d_call: TRBD2
v_call: TRBV19
cdr3_nt: TGTGCCAGTCTCGGACTAGCGGGGGGGTTCGGCGGGGAGCTGTTTTTT
cdr3_aa: CASLGLAGGFGGELFF

j_call: TRBJ1-4
clone_size: few
d_call: TRBD1
v_call: TRBV11-2
cdr3_nt: TGTGCCAGCACCCTAGGGAGGGGACAGGGGGGGACTAATGAAAAACTGTTTTTT
cdr3_aa: CASTLGRGQGGTNEKLFF

j_call: TRBJ2-1
clone_size: few
d_call: TRBD2
v_call: TRBV11-3
cdr3_nt: TGTGCCAGCAGCTTAGATGCGGCTAGCGGGGGGGCCTACAATGAGCAGTTCTTC
cdr3_aa: CASSLDAASGGAYNEQFF